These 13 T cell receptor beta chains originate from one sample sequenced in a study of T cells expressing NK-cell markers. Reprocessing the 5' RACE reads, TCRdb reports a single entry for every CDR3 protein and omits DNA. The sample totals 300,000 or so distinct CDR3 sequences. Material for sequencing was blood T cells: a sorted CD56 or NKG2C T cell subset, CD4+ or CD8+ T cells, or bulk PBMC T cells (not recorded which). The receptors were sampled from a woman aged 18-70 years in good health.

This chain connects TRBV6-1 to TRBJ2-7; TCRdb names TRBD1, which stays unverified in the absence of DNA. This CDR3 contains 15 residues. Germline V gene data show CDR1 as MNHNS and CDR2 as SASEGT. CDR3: CASSRSRDSSYEQYF.

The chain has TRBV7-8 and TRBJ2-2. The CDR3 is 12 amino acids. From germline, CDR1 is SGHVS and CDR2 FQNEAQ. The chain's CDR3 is CASSLDRGELFF.

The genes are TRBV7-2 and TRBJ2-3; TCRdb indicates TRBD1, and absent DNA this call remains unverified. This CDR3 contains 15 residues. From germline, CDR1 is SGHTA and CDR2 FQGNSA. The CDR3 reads CASSLAGTQPRVQYF.

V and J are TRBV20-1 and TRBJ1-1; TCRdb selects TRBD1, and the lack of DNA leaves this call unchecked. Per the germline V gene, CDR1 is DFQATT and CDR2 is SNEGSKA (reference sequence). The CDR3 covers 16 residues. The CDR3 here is CSAGISVGHPNTEAFF.

The CDR3 sequence: CSVASGSRGYEQYF. This sequence joins TRBV29-1 and TRBJ2-7; TCRdb selects TRBD2, and the lack of DNA leaves this call unchecked. Germline V lookup: CDR1 SQVTM, CDR2 ANQGSEA. This CDR3 is 14 amino acids long.

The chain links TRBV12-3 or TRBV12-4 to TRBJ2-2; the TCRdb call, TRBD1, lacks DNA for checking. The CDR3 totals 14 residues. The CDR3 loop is CASGSPSSAGELFF.

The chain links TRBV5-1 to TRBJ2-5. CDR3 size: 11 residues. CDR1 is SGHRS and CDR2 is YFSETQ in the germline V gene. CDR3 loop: CASKYTETQYF. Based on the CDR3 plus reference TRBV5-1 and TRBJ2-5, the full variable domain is KAGVTQTPRYLIKTRGQQVTLSCSPISGHRSVSWYQQTPGQGLQFLFEYFSETQRNKGNFPGRFSGRQFSNSRSEMNVSTLELGDSALYLCASKYTETQYFGPGTRLLVL.

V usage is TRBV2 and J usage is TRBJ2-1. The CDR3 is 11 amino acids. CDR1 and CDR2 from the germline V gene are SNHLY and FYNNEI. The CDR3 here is CASTSYNEQFF.

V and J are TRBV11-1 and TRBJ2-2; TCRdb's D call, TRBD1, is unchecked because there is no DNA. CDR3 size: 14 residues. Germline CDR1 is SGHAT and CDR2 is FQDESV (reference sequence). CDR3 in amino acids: CASSLPRVAGELFF.

The CDR3 region is CSVGQGQGFEKLFF. The gene calls are TRBV29-1 and TRBJ1-4; TCRdb's assignment of TRBD1 cannot be checked, as there is no DNA. The germline V gene has CDR1 SQVTM and CDR2 ANQGSEA. The CDR3 has 14 amino acids.

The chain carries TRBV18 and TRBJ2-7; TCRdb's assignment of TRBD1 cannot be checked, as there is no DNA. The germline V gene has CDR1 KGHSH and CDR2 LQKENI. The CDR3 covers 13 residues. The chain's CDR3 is CASSSGQHYEQYF.

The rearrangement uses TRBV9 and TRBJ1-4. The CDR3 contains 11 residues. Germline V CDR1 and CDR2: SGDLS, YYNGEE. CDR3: CASSQNEKLFF.

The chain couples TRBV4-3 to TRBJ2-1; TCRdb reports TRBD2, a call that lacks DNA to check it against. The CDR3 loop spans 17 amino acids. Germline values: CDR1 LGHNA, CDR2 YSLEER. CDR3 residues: CASSQDWGGQAYNEQFF.